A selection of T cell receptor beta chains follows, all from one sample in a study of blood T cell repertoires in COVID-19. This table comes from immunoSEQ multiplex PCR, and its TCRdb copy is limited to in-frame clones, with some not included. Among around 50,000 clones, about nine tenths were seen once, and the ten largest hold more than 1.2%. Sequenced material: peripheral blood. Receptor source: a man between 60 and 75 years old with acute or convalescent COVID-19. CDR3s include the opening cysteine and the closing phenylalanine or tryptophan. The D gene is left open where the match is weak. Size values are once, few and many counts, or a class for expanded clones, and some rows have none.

CDR3aa: CASSTTQGRETQYF
CDR3nt: TGTGCCAGCAGTACGACACAGGGGAGAGAGACCCAGTACTTC
j_gene: TRBJ2-5
len: 14
abundance: .
d_gene: TRBD1
v_gene: TRBV27

CDR3aa: CASTLGNREGPQHF
CDR3nt: TGTGCCAGCACCCTGGGGAACAGGGAAGGGCCCCAGCATTTT
j_gene: TRBJ1-5
len: 14
abundance: .
d_gene: .
v_gene: TRBV5-5

CDR3aa: CASSYPGQGNQPQHF
CDR3nt: TGTGCCAGCAGTTACCCGGGACAGGGCAATCAGCCCCAGCATTTT
j_gene: TRBJ1-5
len: 15
abundance: .
d_gene: TRBD1
v_gene: TRBV28

CDR3aa: CASSPVTSGKNEQFF
CDR3nt: TGTGCCAGCAGCCCCGTGACTAGCGGGAAAAATGAGCAGTTCTTC
j_gene: TRBJ2-1
len: 15
abundance: .
d_gene: TRBD2
v_gene: TRBV5-4

CDR3aa: CASSSRQGDSNQPQHF
CDR3nt: TGTGCCAGCAGCTCACGACAGGGGGATAGCAATCAGCCCCAGCATTTT
j_gene: TRBJ1-5
len: 16
abundance: .
d_gene: TRBD1
v_gene: TRBV5-8

CDR3aa: CSVKAGQGGTEAFF
CDR3nt: TGCAGCGTCAAAGCGGGACAGGGAGGGACTGAAGCTTTCTTT
j_gene: TRBJ1-1
len: 14
abundance: .
d_gene: TRBD1
v_gene: TRBV29-1

CDR3aa: CAWSYDSSYEQYF
CDR3nt: TGTGCCTGGAGTTATGACAGCTCCTACGAGCAGTACTTC
j_gene: TRBJ2-7
len: 13
abundance: .
d_gene: .
v_gene: TRBV30

CDR3aa: CAISSGWNSDTQYF
CDR3nt: TGTGCCATCAGTAGCGGGTGGAATTCAGATACGCAGTATTTT
j_gene: TRBJ2-3
len: 14
abundance: .
d_gene: .
v_gene: TRBV10-3

CDR3aa: CASSSPNRVRADTQYF
CDR3nt: TGTGCCAGCAGTTCCCCGAACAGGGTGAGGGCAGATACGCAGTATTTT
j_gene: TRBJ2-3
len: 16
abundance: once
d_gene: .
v_gene: TRBV6-6

CDR3aa: CASSPWTGVETQYF
CDR3nt: TGTGCCAGCAGCCCCTGGACAGGGGTAGAGACCCAGTACTTC
j_gene: TRBJ2-5
len: 14
abundance: .
d_gene: TRBD1
v_gene: TRBV7-9

CDR3aa: CATSDSWAESYNEQFF
CDR3nt: TGTGCCACCAGTGATTCCTGGGCCGAGTCCTACAATGAGCAGTTCTTC
j_gene: TRBJ2-1
len: 16
abundance: .
d_gene: .
v_gene: TRBV24-1

CDR3aa: CASSYNMGQVGYQPQHF
CDR3nt: TGTGCCAGCAGTTACAATATGGGACAGGTCGGCTATCAGCCCCAGCATTTT
j_gene: TRBJ1-5
len: 17
abundance: .
d_gene: TRBD1
v_gene: TRBV6-2/TRBV6-3

CDR3aa: CASRELAGPYNEQFF
CDR3nt: TGTGCCAGTAGGGAACTAGCGGGACCCTACAATGAGCAGTTCTTC
j_gene: TRBJ2-1
len: 15
abundance: few
d_gene: TRBD2
v_gene: TRBV19

CDR3aa: CASSSLAGGLNEQYF
CDR3nt: TGCGCCAGCAGTTCACTAGCGGGAGGGCTCAACGAGCAGTACTTC
j_gene: TRBJ2-7
len: 15
abundance: .
d_gene: TRBD2
v_gene: TRBV5-1

CDR3aa: CAWSPAGPLGNQPQHF
CDR3nt: TGTGCCTGGAGTCCCGCGGGACCATTGGGCAATCAGCCCCAGCATTTT
j_gene: TRBJ1-5
len: 16
abundance: .
d_gene: .
v_gene: TRBV30

CDR3aa: CASSLYLGLSNQPQHF
CDR3nt: TGTGCCAGCAGTTTATATCTGGGACTAAGCAATCAGCCCCAGCATTTT
j_gene: TRBJ1-5
len: 16
abundance: .
d_gene: .
v_gene: TRBV28

CDR3aa: CASSLGQGAREKLFF
CDR3nt: TGTGCCAGCAGCTTAGGGCAGGGGGCGCGTGAAAAACTGTTTTTT
j_gene: TRBJ1-4
len: 15
abundance: .
d_gene: TRBD1
v_gene: TRBV7-2

CDR3aa: CASSQGTSGRDEQYF
CDR3nt: TGCGCCAGCAGCCAGGGGACTAGCGGGAGGGACGAGCAGTACTTC
j_gene: TRBJ2-7
len: 15
abundance: .
d_gene: TRBD2
v_gene: TRBV4-3

CDR3aa: CASSPTANTQYF
CDR3nt: TGTGCCAGCAGCCCGACAGCTAATACGCAGTATTTT
j_gene: TRBJ2-3
len: 12
abundance: .
d_gene: .
v_gene: TRBV28

CDR3aa: CASSLAGAGANVLTF
CDR3nt: TGTGCCAGCAGCTTAGCAGGGGCTGGGGCCAACGTCCTGACTTTC
j_gene: TRBJ2-6
len: 15
abundance: .
d_gene: .
v_gene: TRBV5-4

CDR3aa: CASSFAAASTDTQYF
CDR3nt: TGTGCCAGCAGCTTCGCTGCGGCGAGCACAGATACGCAGTATTTT
j_gene: TRBJ2-3
len: 15
abundance: .
d_gene: .
v_gene: TRBV7-8

CDR3aa: CAWMGQAGQPQHF
CDR3nt: TGTGCCTGGATGGGTCAGGCGGGTCAGCCCCAGCATTTT
j_gene: TRBJ1-5
len: 13
abundance: .
d_gene: .
v_gene: TRBV30

CDR3aa: CASRQNGTPQETQYF
CDR3nt: TGTGCCAGCAGACAAAACGGGACACCTCAAGAGACCCAGTACTTC
j_gene: TRBJ2-5
len: 15
abundance: .
d_gene: .
v_gene: TRBV6-6

CDR3aa: CASSLGKDRGTDTQYF
CDR3nt: TGTGCCAGCAGCTTAGGAAAGGACAGGGGCACAGATACGCAGTATTTT
j_gene: TRBJ2-3
len: 16
abundance: .
d_gene: TRBD1
v_gene: TRBV11-2

CDR3aa: CASSPGGGSYGYTF
CDR3nt: TGTGCCAGCAGCCCCGGGGGGGGGAGCTATGGCTACACCTTC
j_gene: TRBJ1-2
len: 14
abundance: few
d_gene: .
v_gene: TRBV5-4

CDR3aa: CASSLASGDTDTQYF
CDR3nt: TGTGCCAGCAGCTTGGCTAGCGGGGACACAGATACGCAGTATTTT
j_gene: TRBJ2-3
len: 15
abundance: .
d_gene: TRBD2
v_gene: TRBV11-3

CDR3aa: CASSRMGQENTGELFF
CDR3nt: TGTGCCAGTAGTAGGATGGGACAGGAGAACACCGGGGAGCTGTTTTTT
j_gene: TRBJ2-2
len: 16
abundance: .
d_gene: TRBD1
v_gene: TRBV19

CDR3aa: CATSPRLTLDEKLFF
CDR3nt: TGTGCCACCAGCCCCCGACTTACTCTTGATGAAAAACTGTTTTTT
j_gene: TRBJ1-4
len: 15
abundance: .
d_gene: .
v_gene: TRBV15

CDR3aa: CASSKVSGQVYGYTF
CDR3nt: TGTGCCAGCAGCAAAGTTTCGGGACAGGTATATGGCTACACCTTC
j_gene: TRBJ1-2
len: 15
abundance: .
d_gene: .
v_gene: TRBV21-1

CDR3aa: CASSEFRGSGNTIYF
CDR3nt: TGTGCCAGCAGTGAATTCAGGGGGTCTGGAAACACCATATATTTT
j_gene: TRBJ1-3
len: 15
abundance: .
d_gene: TRBD1
v_gene: TRBV25-1

CDR3aa: CASSISDIMNTEAFF
CDR3nt: TGTGCCAGTAGTATATCGGACATCATGAACACTGAAGCTTTCTTT
j_gene: TRBJ1-1
len: 15
abundance: .
d_gene: .
v_gene: TRBV19

CDR3aa: CASSLDMNTEAFF
CDR3nt: TGTGCCAGCAGCCTTGACATGAACACTGAAGCTTTCTTT
j_gene: TRBJ1-1
len: 13
abundance: .
d_gene: .
v_gene: TRBV4-2

CDR3aa: CASSRDTGQPQHF
CDR3nt: TGTGCCAGCAGCAGGGACACGGGACAGCCCCAGCATTTT
j_gene: TRBJ1-5
len: 13
abundance: .
d_gene: .
v_gene: TRBV7-9

CDR3aa: CASRSGTSGLVGTQYF
CDR3nt: TGTGCCAGCAGATCCGGGACTAGCGGATTAGTTGGGACCCAGTACTTC
j_gene: TRBJ2-5
len: 16
abundance: .
d_gene: TRBD2
v_gene: TRBV28

CDR3aa: CSAREGRGYNEQFF
CDR3nt: TGCAGCGCTCGGGAGGGCCGCGGCTACAATGAGCAGTTCTTC
j_gene: TRBJ2-1
len: 14
abundance: .
d_gene: TRBD2
v_gene: TRBV29-1

CDR3aa: CASSENQGGMDRADTIYF
CDR3nt: TGTGCCAGCAGTGAAAACCAAGGGGGAATGGACAGGGCGGACACCATATATTTT
j_gene: TRBJ1-3
len: 18
abundance: .
d_gene: TRBD1
v_gene: TRBV2

CDR3aa: CASSLPPLGSSPLHF
CDR3nt: TGTGCCAGCAGTTTACCCCCCCTAGGGAGTTCACCCCTCCACTTT
j_gene: TRBJ1-6
len: 15
abundance: once
d_gene: .
v_gene: TRBV28

CDR3aa: CASSVREGNQPQHF
CDR3nt: TGTGCCAGCAGCGTCAGGGAGGGCAATCAGCCCCAGCATTTT
j_gene: TRBJ1-5
len: 14
abundance: .
d_gene: .
v_gene: TRBV7-2

CDR3aa: CASSQDPSGPYNEQFF
CDR3nt: TGTGCCAGCAGCCAAGATCCCAGTGGGCCTTACAATGAGCAGTTCTTC
j_gene: TRBJ2-1
len: 16
abundance: .
d_gene: .
v_gene: TRBV4-2

CDR3aa: CASRAARSNNSPLHF
CDR3nt: TGTGCCAGCAGAGCCGCGAGGAGTAATAATTCACCCCTCCACTTT
j_gene: TRBJ1-6
len: 15
abundance: .
d_gene: .
v_gene: TRBV11-1

CDR3aa: CASSLDRGNTEAFF
CDR3nt: TGTGCCAGCAGCCTGGACAGGGGAAACACTGAAGCTTTCTTT
j_gene: TRBJ1-1
len: 14
abundance: once
d_gene: TRBD1
v_gene: TRBV5-8